A single sample gave rise to the 2 T cell receptor beta chains below, sequenced in a study of beta chain features in type 1 diabetes. The investigators reverse transcribed all of the isolated RNA, so they sequenced expressed TCRB transcripts. This table comes from immunoSEQ multiplex PCR, and its TCRdb copy is limited to in-frame clones, with some not included. The data show roughly 170,000 clones, 13% seen once. Sequencing was performed on central memory CD4+ T cells from blood. The receptors originated from a woman in her late teens or twenties in good health.

The genes are TRBV9 and TRBJ2-7; maybe TRBD2 (6 bases). Trimming removed 0 bases from V and 3 bases from J, with 10 bases in between. Germline loops: CDR1 SGDLS, CDR2 YYNGEE. This CDR3 is 14 amino acids long. CDR3 amino acids: CASSVGGVDYEQYF. CDR3 nucleotide sequence: TGTGCCAGCAGCGTAGGCGGGGTTGACTACGAGCAGTACTTC.

This clone was counted between two and nine times. The genes are TRBV30 and TRBJ1-5; D remains unclear. The CDR3 totals 12 residues. V lost 2 bases and J 8 bases, leaving 10 bases between the germline ends. Germline CDR1 GTSNPN, CDR2 SVGIG (reference sequence). The CDR3 DNA reads TGTGCCTGGAGTCTCGAGCGGGAGCCCCAGCATTTT. It is translated as CAWSLEREPQHF.